This T cell receptor beta chain was captured in a study of a mutant IDH1 vaccine in newly diagnosed glioma. On the study more broadly: Before enrollment, the patients had been treated with radiotherapy alone, temozolomide alone, or both together. Most of them had received both.

Documented time point: baseline, week 1 (first vaccination visit). The treatment: pre-vaccination baseline after standard-of-care therapy. Repertoires were generated with immunoSEQ multiplex PCR, while TCRdb's copy carries only in-frame clones and drops some. The sample gives some 67,000 clones, over 70% of which show up once; under 6% is in the top ten. Points on this clone: Its antigen is undetermined.

Study-level findings and limits: Apparently unrelated to pseudoprogression were changes in the top peripheral T cell clonotypes.

The clonotype was recovered from a woman under 30 with glioma. Some clones in this sample may be carry-over from other donors' samples. Source: peripheral blood mononuclear cells (PBMCs), taken from a glioma patient treated with radiotherapy, temozolomide or both.

Here the CDR3 DNA reads TGTGCCAGCAGCTTGGTGATAACCACGGGGGGCTATGGCTACACCTTC. This translates into CASSLVITTGGYGYTF. This sequence joins TRBV5-6 and TRBJ1-2, with a possible D match to TRBD1 (5 bases). Germline CDR1 SGHDT, CDR2 YYEEEE. The CDR3 is 16 amino acids. Trimming pared 0 bases from V and 4 bases from J, leaving 16 bases between.